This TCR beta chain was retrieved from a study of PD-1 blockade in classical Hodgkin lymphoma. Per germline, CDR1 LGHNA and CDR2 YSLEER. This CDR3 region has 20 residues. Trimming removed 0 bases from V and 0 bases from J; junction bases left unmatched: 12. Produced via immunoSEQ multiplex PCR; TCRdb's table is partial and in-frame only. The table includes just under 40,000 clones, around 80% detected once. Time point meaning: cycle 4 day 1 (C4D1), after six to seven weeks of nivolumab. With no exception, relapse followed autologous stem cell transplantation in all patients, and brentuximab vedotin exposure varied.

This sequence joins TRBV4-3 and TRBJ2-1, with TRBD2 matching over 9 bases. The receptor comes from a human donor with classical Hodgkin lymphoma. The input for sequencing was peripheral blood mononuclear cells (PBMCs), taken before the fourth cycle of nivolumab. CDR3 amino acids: CASSQDIGGTSTSSYNEQFF. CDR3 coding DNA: TGCGCCAGCAGCCAAGATATTGGGGGGACTAGCACGAGCTCCTACAATGAGCAGTTCTTC.